Listed here is a single T cell receptor beta chain. The sample belongs to a study of technical replicates of blood from a handful of donors. Assay used: immunoSEQ multiplex PCR; TCRdb lists only in-frame clones, some missing. The sample lists over 85,000 clones, around 96% occurring once. Germline V CDR1 and CDR2: LNHDA, SQIVND (reference sequence). The V end was cut by 6 bases, the J end by 4 bases, with 9 bases between. CDR3 length: 13 amino acids. The V gene is TRBV19, the J gene TRBJ2-2, with D possibly TRBD1 on 6 matching bases. This TCR was recovered from a human donor in good health. Sample: T cells isolated from PBMCs. This CDR3 is CASSEQGTGELFF. The CDR3 DNA reads as TGTGCCAGTAGCGAACAGGGCACCGGGGAGCTGTTTTTT. Full variable domain (remainder filled in from reference TRBV19 and TRBJ2-2): DGGITQSPKYLFRKEGQNVTLSCEQNLNHDAMYWYRQDPGQGLRLIYYSQIVNDFQKGDIAEGYSVSREKKESFPLTVTSAQKNPTAFYLCASSEQGTGELFFGEGSRLTVL.